This TCR beta chain was identified during a study of Ad26.COV2.S vaccination and SARS-CoV-2 variants. The treatment was: roughly 18 received Ad26.COV2.S at low or high dose, single or two shots; five or six received placebo; per-sample allocation not given. Day 63 following the first vaccine or placebo injection was when the samples were taken. The study used a vaccine consisting of an Ad26 vector that expressed Wuhan-strain SARS-CoV-2 spike. TCRdb keeps only in-frame clones here, not all; method: immunoSEQ multiplex PCR. This sample yields 400,000 to 450,000 clones, of which about 90% are seen a single time; more than 3.5% belongs to the top ten. As to this clone: Other DNA sequences of this sample code for an identical CDR3.

This TCR derives from a person between 18 and 59 years old who received the Ad26.COV2.S COVID-19 vaccine or a placebo. Material: peripheral blood, obtained in a trial of Ad26.COV2.S vaccine versus placebo.

The CDR3 sequence: CAISQTGADTQYF. The CDR3 DNA is TGTGCCATCAGTCAAACGGGGGCAGATACGCAGTATTTT. V is TRBV10-3 and J is TRBJ2-3; weak D call: TRBD2 (6 bases). V was cut by 5 bases and J by 4 bases, with 10 bases left in between. This CDR3 is 13 amino acids long. In germline, CDR1 is ENHRY, CDR2 SYGVKD.